The 5 T cell receptor beta chains below were found in one sample sequenced in a study of shared clonotypes between healthy human individuals. Libraries were prepared by immunoSEQ multiplex PCR; TCRdb keeps only in-frame clonotypes and omits some of them. This repertoire shows under 600,000 clones, roughly 98% found once; its top ten account for approximately 0.33%. CD45RO-negative, CCR7-selected cells formed the naive CD8 fraction, which excluded terminally differentiated effector memory CD45RA+ cells. Input material: naive CD8+ T cells sorted from blood. These receptors were obtained from a man in his thirties or forties in good health.

The gene calls are TRBV7-5 and TRBJ2-1; TRBD1 reflects the table's D call only, with no check against the DNA. TRBV7-5 is marked as a pseudogene. This CDR3 spans 14 amino acids. CDR3 nucleotide sequence: TGTGCCAGAAGCGGACAGGGGTATCTCGATGAGCAGTTCTTC. It encodes CARSGQGYLDEQFF.

This chain joins TRBV19 and TRBJ2-2, with unresolved D. CDR3 length: 10 amino acids. Germline V gives CDR1 LNHDA, CDR2 SQIVND (reference sequence). The V end was cut by 8 bases, the J end by 6 bases, with 4 bases between. In DNA form, the CDR3 reads TGTGCCAGTTTTGCCGGGGAGCTGTTTTTT. It codes for CASFAGELFF. The whole variable domain, remainder taken from reference TRBV19 and TRBJ2-2, is DGGITQSPKYLFRKEGQNVTLSCEQNLNHDAMYWYRQDPGQGLRLIYYSQIVNDFQKGDIAEGYSVSREKKESFPLTVTSAQKNPTAFYLCASFAGELFFGEGSRLTVL.

The chain joins TRBV19 to TRBJ2-7; TRBD1 matches 11 bases. V shed 3 bases and J 0 bases; nucleotides not matched to a gene: 4. Germline V lookup: CDR1 LNHDA, CDR2 SQIVND (reference sequence). The CDR3 has 16 amino acids. Written as DNA, the CDR3 is TGTGCCAGTAGTATCGGGACAGGGGGTTTCTCCTACGAGCAGTACTTC. This translates into CASSIGTGGFSYEQYF.

In regard to this clone: Other DNA sequences of this sample code for an identical CDR3. The gene calls are TRBV7-2 and TRBJ1-1, with D perhaps TRBD1 (5 bases). Looked up from germline, CDR1 is SGHTA and CDR2 is FQGNSA. The V and J ends lost 3 bases and 0 bases respectively, with 5 bases between them. The CDR3 length is 13 residues. The chain's CDR3 is CASSLTVNTEAFF. The DNA of the CDR3 is TGTGCCAGCAGCTTGACAGTGAACACTGAAGCTTTCTTT.

The rearrangement links TRBV9 to TRBJ2-1, with a weak D call TRBD2 (6 bases). The ends were cut back, 3 bases at V and 8 bases at J, with 15 bases in the middle. The germline CDR1 and CDR2 sequences are SGDLS and YYNGEE. The CDR3 is 14 residues long. CDR3 sequence: CASSAFSGDHEQFF. The CDR3 nucleotides are TGTGCCAGCAGCGCATTTAGCGGAGACCATGAGCAGTTCTTC.